This T cell receptor beta chain was retrieved from a study of T-cell reconstitution after alpha-beta-depleted transplantation in children (dated by TCRdb to the mid-2010s). In terms of the full investigation: Using TCR repertoire profiling, the study followed T-cell immune reconstitution in a quantitative way in children after TCRalphabeta/CD19-depleted allogeneic hematopoietic cell transplantation. Results the study describes overall, beyond this receptor: The frequencies of hyperexpanded clones fell over the following months, and after one year, T-cell counts and TCRbeta diversity were mostly attributed to newly produced T cells. Apparently early alphabetaT-cell count recovery about two months after transplant reportedly relied on only several hundred rapidly expanded clones derived from non-depleted graft cells. The high TCRbeta diversity at day 60 in some patients was ascribed to recipient T cells and intrathymic progenitors that had survived conditioning.

Library preparation employed PCR. The reads were generated on an Illumina HiSeq 2500. Molecular barcoding was employed in the preparation of TCR libraries, with unique molecular identifiers being used to normalize TCRbeta repertoire quantification. Through fastp at Q25 and MiXCR, TCRdb rebuilt clones from the public reads, retaining in-frame beta chains. When rows share a CDR3 protein, they turn into one entry using the most common DNA and genes. The sample table holds fewer than 1 million distinct CDR3 sequences, of which about 16% were seen once. The ten largest clones take up 5% of the sample. CDR1 and CDR2 (SGHTA, FQGTGA) derive from the germline V gene. The junction carries 14 bases between V and J, which are trimmed by 5 bases and 4 bases respectively. The CDR3 holds 15 amino acids from the cysteine to the phenylalanine. Only CDR3 DNA is held: 45 bases, read in frame from base 1. The treatment or condition label for this specimen denotes: allogeneic hematopoietic cell transplantation with graft depleted of TCRalphabeta T cells and CD19 B cells. TCRalphabeta/CD19-depleted allogeneic hematopoietic cell grafts were given to the transplant recipients, all of whom were children.

With respect to this clonotype: No cognate antigen has been identified for it. The sample holds no much larger clone one base away, and base qualities are not on file.

Sequenced here: PBMCs, mostly from graft donor cells, sampled 360 days after TCRalphabeta/CD19-depleted stem cell transplant. This receptor was taken from a male patient younger than 18 who had a stem cell transplant for acute lymphoblastic leukemia, so the T cells may come from the graft donor. Here the chain combines TRBV7-3 and TRBJ2-2, with the identity of the D gene unclear. The CDR3 protein is CASSPQSEGTGELFF. The bases read TGTGCCAGCAGCCCGCAATCTGAAGGCACCGGGGAGCTGTTTTTT.